This T cell receptor (beta chain) comes out of a study of post-analysis software for immune sequencing data. General study points: Significantly lower normalized Chao1 diversity was found in patients with multiple sclerosis relative to controls. Samples sharing a preparation batch grouped tightly together when assessed by F measure. Patients used about 5 TRBV segments, including TRBV5-6, TRBV5-1 and TRBV20-1, more often than controls.

Only one count was recorded for this clonotype. Antigen: not known. J gave up 0 bases and V 0 bases, and 5 bases lay outside the gene matches. There are 18 residues in the CDR3. The V gene's germline CDR1 is SQVTM and CDR2 ANQGSEA. Carried by the TCR beta cDNA libraries were unique molecular identifiers. T cells numbering roughly 1 to 10 million gave rise to some 520,000 cDNA molecules. TCRdb used MiXCR to reprocess the PCR reads, holding one entry per CDR3 protein. The sample contains roughly 800,000 distinct CDR3 sequences, approximately 44% of which appear only once. The sequence derives from a girl between 5 and 17 years old with multiple sclerosis. Sequenced: blood. The chain links TRBV29-1 to TRBJ2-6, with 10 positions matching TRBD1. In DNA, the CDR3 is TGCAGCGTTGAAGACGGGACAGGGGTGACCTCTGGGGCCAACGTCCTGACTTTC. Protein: CSVEDGTGVTSGANVLTF. The whole variable domain, remainder taken from reference TRBV29-1 and TRBJ2-6, is SAVISQKPSRDICQRGTSLTIQCQVDSQVTMMFWYRQQPGQSLTLIATANQGSEATYESGFVIDKFPISRPNLTFSTLTVSNMSPEDSSIYLCSVEDGTGVTSGANVLTFGAGSRLTVL.